Listed below are T cell receptor beta chains from one sample, sequenced in a study of blood T cell repertoires in COVID-19. This table comes from immunoSEQ multiplex PCR, and its TCRdb copy is limited to in-frame clones, with some not included. This table holds around 400,000 clones, around nine tenths found once. Sequencing used PBMCs or T cells enriched from blood (not recorded which). These receptors were taken from a woman in her late teens or twenties who had been exposed to COVID-19. CDR3s include the opening cysteine and the closing phenylalanine or tryptophan. The D gene is left open where the match is weak. The size of a clone is reported for some rows only, either as once, few or many, or as a class for expanded clones.

J	V	size	length	D	CDR3	DNA
TRBJ1-4	TRBV20-1	-	11	-	CILGTNEKLFF	TGCATCCTTGGCACTAATGAAAAACTGTTTTTT
TRBJ2-2	TRBV11-1	-	15	TRBD2	CASSASGGYTGELFF	TGTGCCAGCAGCGCCAGCGGGGGCTACACCGGGGAGCTGTTTTTT
TRBJ2-1	TRBV5-1	-	17	-	CASSLEILGSSYNEQFF	TGCGCCAGCAGCTTGGAAATTTTGGGGAGCTCCTACAATGAGCAGTTCTTC
TRBJ2-7	TRBV28	-	12	-	CASSYVTHEQYF	TGTGCCAGCAGTTATGTGACACACGAGCAGTACTTC
TRBJ1-2	TRBV9	-	15	TRBD1	CASSAIQGTNYGYTF	TGTGCCAGCAGCGCGATACAGGGGACGAATTATGGCTACACCTTC
TRBJ2-5	TRBV5-1	-	15	TRBD2	CASSLTSGPEETQYF	TGCGCCAGCAGCTTGACTAGCGGGCCTGAAGAGACCCAGTACTTC
TRBJ2-7	TRBV13	-	14	-	CASSPRRGTYEQYF	TGTGCCAGCAGCCCGCGGCGGGGAACCTACGAGCAGTACTTC
TRBJ1-5	TRBV27	-	15	-	CASSLRGVGNQPQHF	TGTGCCAGCAGTTTACGGGGAGTCGGCAATCAGCCCCAGCATTTT
TRBJ1-1	TRBV18	-	12	TRBD1	CASSTGVTEAFF	TGTGCCAGCTCCACAGGGGTCACTGAAGCTTTCTTT
TRBJ2-5	TRBV18	once	14	-	CASSQGQGQETQYF	TGTGCCAGCTCCCAAGGCCAGGGCCAAGAGACCCAGTACTTC
TRBJ1-1	TRBV21-1	-	16	-	CASSKIVQRMNTEAFF	TGTGCCAGCAGCAAAATTGTCCAGAGGATGAACACTGAAGCTTTCTTT
TRBJ1-2	TRBV5-5	once	12	-	CASSLGNYGYTF	TGTGCCAGCAGCCTAGGAAATTATGGCTACACCTTC
TRBJ1-5	TRBV6-5	-	13	-	CASGLYSNQPQHF	TGTGCCAGCGGCCTGTATAGCAATCAGCCCCAGCATTTT
TRBJ2-2	TRBV5-6	-	13	TRBD1	CASSLEGAGELFF	TGTGCCAGCAGCTTGGAGGGGGCGGGGGAGCTGTTTTTT
TRBJ2-7	TRBV28	-	13	-	CASSFSGAYEQYF	TGTGCCAGCAGTTTTTCAGGGGCCTACGAGCAGTACTTC
TRBJ1-3	TRBV28	-	20	TRBD1	CASSLFSLRDREISGNTIYF	TGTGCCAGCAGTTTATTCTCACTCCGGGACAGGGAAATTTCTGGAAACACCATATATTTT
TRBJ2-1	TRBV20-1	-	17	-	CSASRLVSLSSYNEQFF	TGCAGTGCTAGTCGGCTAGTTTCCCTCAGCTCCTACAATGAGCAGTTCTTC
TRBJ1-3	TRBV6-5	-	12	-	CASSQQGNTIYF	TGTGCCAGCAGTCAACAGGGCAACACCATATATTTT
TRBJ2-7	TRBV28	-	14	TRBD1	CASTTGTGTYEQYF	TGTGCCAGCACCACCGGGACAGGGACCTACGAGCAGTACTTC
TRBJ2-4	TRBV29-1	-	14	-	CSVDPLAGSDIQYF	TGCAGCGTCGATCCCCTCGCAGGGTCCGACATTCAGTACTTC
TRBJ1-1	TRBV9	-	13	-	CASSVAPGQEAFF	TGTGCCAGCAGCGTAGCTCCCGGACAGGAAGCTTTCTTT
TRBJ1-2	TRBV12-3/TRBV12-4	-	13	TRBD1	CASNPGGNYGYTF	TGTGCCAGCAACCCAGGGGGCAACTATGGCTACACCTTC
TRBJ2-3	TRBV6-5	once	15	TRBD2	CASIPLAGDTDTQYF	TGTGCCAGCATCCCACTAGCGGGAGACACAGATACGCAGTATTTT
TRBJ1-3	TRBV28	once	15	TRBD1	CASSLTGVGGNTIYF	TGTGCCAGCAGTTTGACAGGGGTTGGTGGAAACACCATATATTTT
TRBJ1-1	TRBV6-5	-	12	-	CASRRENTEAFF	TGTGCCAGCAGGCGTGAAAACACTGAAGCTTTCTTT
TRBJ1-6	TRBV7-9	-	14	TRBD1	CASSQQGAVSPLHF	TGTGCCAGCAGCCAACAGGGGGCAGTTTCACCCCTCCACTTT
TRBJ2-2	TRBV18	-	16	TRBD1	CASSPMNRGATGELFF	TGTGCCAGCTCACCAATGAACAGGGGAGCCACCGGGGAGCTGTTTTTT
TRBJ2-7	TRBV2	-	15	TRBD2	CASTGISGGPYEQYF	TGTGCCAGCACCGGGATTAGCGGGGGTCCCTACGAGCAGTACTTC
TRBJ2-5	TRBV7-2	-	14	-	CASSPDLVQETQYF	TGTGCCAGCAGCCCGGACTTAGTACAAGAGACCCAGTACTTC
TRBJ1-1	TRBV28	-	14	TRBD1	CASSLRDRYTEAFF	TGTGCCAGCAGTTTACGGGACAGATACACTGAAGCTTTCTTT
TRBJ2-2	TRBV6-6	-	14	TRBD2	CASSYSGVTGELFF	TGTGCCAGCAGTTACAGCGGGGTCACCGGGGAGCTGTTTTTT
TRBJ2-5	TRBV28	-	13	-	CASSSPSQETQYF	TGTGCCAGCAGTTCCCCTTCCCAAGAGACCCAGTACTTC
TRBJ2-3	TRBV5-1	-	14	-	CASSLAQPTDTQYF	TGCGCCAGCAGCTTGGCACAGCCCACAGATACGCAGTATTTT
TRBJ1-5	TRBV10-3	-	15	-	CAISESAGINQPQHF	TGTGCCATCAGTGAGTCGGCAGGTATCAATCAGCCCCAGCATTTT
TRBJ1-2	TRBV28	-	15	-	CASSLRPEGGYGYTF	TGTGCCAGCAGTTTGCGCCCGGAGGGTGGCTATGGCTACACCTTC
TRBJ1-1	TRBV7-2	-	14	TRBD1	CATNGQGAGTEAFF	TGTGCCACCAATGGACAGGGGGCGGGAACTGAAGCTTTCTTT
TRBJ2-3	TRBV24-1	-	17	-	CATSDTTSGTLTDTQYF	TGTGCCACCAGTGATACGACCTCCGGGACTCTCACAGATACGCAGTATTTT
TRBJ2-2	TRBV9	-	16	-	CASSVAWGHYTGELFF	TGTGCCAGCAGCGTAGCTTGGGGCCATTACACCGGGGAGCTGTTTTTT
TRBJ2-6	TRBV19	-	15	-	CASNGGYSGANVLTF	TGTGCCAGTAATGGCGGATACTCTGGGGCCAACGTCCTGACTTTC
TRBJ2-3	TRBV29-1	-	12	-	CSVEGFTDTQYF	TGCAGCGTTGAGGGCTTCACAGATACGCAGTATTTT
TRBJ2-3	TRBV27	-	17	TRBD1	CASSKRATGGVSDTQYF	TGTGCCAGCAGCAAAAGGGCGACAGGGGGAGTCTCAGATACGCAGTATTTT
TRBJ1-6	TRBV3-1/TRBV3-2	once	15	TRBD1	CASSWPGQGNSPLHF	TGTGCCAGCAGCTGGCCGGGACAGGGAAATTCACCCCTCCACTTT
TRBJ1-2	TRBV15	-	13	TRBD1	CATSRTGDYGYTF	TGTGCCACCAGTAGGACAGGGGACTATGGCTACACCTTC
TRBJ1-2	TRBV29-1	-	13	-	CSVFDNVAYGYTF	TGCAGCGTTTTTGACAACGTCGCCTATGGCTACACCTTC
TRBJ1-1	TRBV27	-	16	-	CASSLSSTGGNTEAFF	TGTGCCAGCAGTTTATCCTCGACAGGCGGGAACACTGAAGCTTTCTTT
TRBJ2-1	TRBV5-8	-	13	-	CASSLSGNNEQFF	TGTGCCAGCAGCTTGTCCGGGAATAATGAGCAGTTCTTC
TRBJ1-2	TRBV9	-	13	TRBD1	CASSDGTGDGYTF	TGTGCCAGCAGCGACGGGACAGGGGATGGCTACACCTTC
TRBJ1-1	TRBV18	-	14	TRBD1	CASSPGQVGTEAFF	TGTGCCAGCTCCCCGGGACAGGTTGGCACTGAAGCTTTCTTT
TRBJ1-1	TRBV9	-	15	-	CASSVLQGRSTEAFF	TGTGCCAGCAGCGTTTTACAGGGTAGGAGCACTGAAGCTTTCTTT
TRBJ2-1	TRBV4-2	once	15	TRBD2	CASSPTSGSYNEQFF	TGTGCCAGCAGCCCTACTAGCGGCTCCTACAATGAGCAGTTCTTC